This TCR beta chain was found in a study of metastatic and nonmetastatic thyroid tumors. Study-level information: Across blood and tumor or nodule tissue, repertoires from malignant and benign thyroid patients were compared with one another. Study-wide results and caveats: TCR beta diversity was reportedly significantly higher in malignant thyroid tumors than benign nodules, in blood and tumor.

This clone was found many times. Its specificity is unknown. The V gene's germline CDR1 is MNHEY and CDR2 SMNVEV (reference sequence). The CDR3 sequence is 17 residues long. J lost 3 bases, V lost 6 bases, and 7 bases had no gene match. TCRdb re-analyzed the PCR reads using MiXCR. The sample holds roughly 70,000 clones; 15% to 20% are singletons and the top ten take more than 10%. No patient had received any treatment before thyroid surgery. This chain uses TRBV27 with TRBJ2-1; 14 bases map to TRBD2. The sequence derives from a female donor with papillary thyroid cancer or a benign thyroid nodule (not recorded which). Some clones in this sample may be carry-over from other donors' samples. Sequencing input: blood. Here the CDR3 DNA reads TGTGCCAGCAGACAAGGGACTAGCGGGAGTCTCTACAATGAGCAGTTCTTC. It codes for CASRQGTSGSLYNEQFF.